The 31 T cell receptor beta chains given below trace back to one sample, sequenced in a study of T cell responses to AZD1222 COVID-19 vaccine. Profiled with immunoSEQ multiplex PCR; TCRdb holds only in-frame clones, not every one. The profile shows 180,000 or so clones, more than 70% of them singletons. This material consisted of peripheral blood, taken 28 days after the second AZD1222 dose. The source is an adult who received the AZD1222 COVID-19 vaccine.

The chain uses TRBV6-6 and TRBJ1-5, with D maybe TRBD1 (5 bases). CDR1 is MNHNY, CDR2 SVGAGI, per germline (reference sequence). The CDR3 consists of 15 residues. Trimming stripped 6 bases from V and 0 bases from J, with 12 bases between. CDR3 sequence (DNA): TGTGCCAGCAGCCTCGACAGAAATAGCAATCAGCCCCAGCATTTT. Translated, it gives CASSLDRNSNQPQHF.

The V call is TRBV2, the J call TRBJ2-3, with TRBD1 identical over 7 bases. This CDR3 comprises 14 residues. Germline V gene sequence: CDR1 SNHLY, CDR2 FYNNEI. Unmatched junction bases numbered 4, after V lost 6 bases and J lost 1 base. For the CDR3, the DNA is TGTGCCAGCAGCACCGGGACAGGCACAGATACGCAGTATTTT. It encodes CASSTGTGTDTQYF.

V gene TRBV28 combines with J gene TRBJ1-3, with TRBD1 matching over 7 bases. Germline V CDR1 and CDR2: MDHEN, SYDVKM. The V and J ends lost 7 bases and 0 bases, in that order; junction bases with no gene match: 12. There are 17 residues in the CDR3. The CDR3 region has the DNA TGTGCCAGCAAGGGTTTAGGACAGGCTTCCTCTGGAAACACCATATATTTT. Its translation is CASKGLGQASSGNTIYF. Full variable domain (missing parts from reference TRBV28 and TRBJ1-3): DVKVTQSSRYLVKRTGEKVFLECVQDMDHENMFWYRQDPGLGLRLIYFSYDVKMKEKGDIPEGYSVSREKKERFSLILESASTNQTSMYLCASKGLGQASSGNTIYFGEGSWLTVV.

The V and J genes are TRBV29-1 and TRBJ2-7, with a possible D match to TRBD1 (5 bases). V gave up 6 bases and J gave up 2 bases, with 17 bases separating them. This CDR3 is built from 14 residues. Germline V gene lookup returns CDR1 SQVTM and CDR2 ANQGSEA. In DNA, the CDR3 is TGCAGCGTCCTTTCACAGGCGAAGGCCTACGAGCAGTACTTC. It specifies CSVLSQAKAYEQYF.

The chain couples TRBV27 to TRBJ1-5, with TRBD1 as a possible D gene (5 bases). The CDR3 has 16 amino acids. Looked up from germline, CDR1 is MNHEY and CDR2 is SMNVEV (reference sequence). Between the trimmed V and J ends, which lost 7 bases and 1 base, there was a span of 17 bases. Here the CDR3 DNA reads TGTGCCAGCACCATCCGGACACCCCTAAGCAATCAGCCCCAGCATTTT. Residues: CASTIRTPLSNQPQHF.

The CDR3 is CASRGHPEGEQYF. The CDR3 nucleotides read TGTGCCAGCAGGGGACACCCGGAGGGAGAGCAGTACTTC. This rearrangement joins TRBV28 to TRBJ2-7; TRBD1 or TRBD2 may be the D gene (6 bases each). The CDR3 length is 13 residues. Germline lookup yields CDR1 MDHEN and CDR2 SYDVKM. V was pared by 6 bases and J by 7 bases, with 16 bases between. The whole variable domain, filled in from reference TRBV28 and TRBJ2-7, reads DVKVTQSSRYLVKRTGEKVFLECVQDMDHENMFWYRQDPGLGLRLIYFSYDVKMKEKGDIPEGYSVSREKKERFSLILESASTNQTSMYLCASRGHPEGEQYFGPGTRLTVT.

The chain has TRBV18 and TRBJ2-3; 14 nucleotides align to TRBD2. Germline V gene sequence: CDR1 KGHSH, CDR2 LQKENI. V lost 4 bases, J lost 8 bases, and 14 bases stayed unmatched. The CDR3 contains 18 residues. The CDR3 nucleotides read TGTGCCAGCTCACAGATCGGACTAGCGGGAGGAGGAGGTGTTACGCAGTATTTT. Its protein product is CASSQIGLAGGGGVTQYF.

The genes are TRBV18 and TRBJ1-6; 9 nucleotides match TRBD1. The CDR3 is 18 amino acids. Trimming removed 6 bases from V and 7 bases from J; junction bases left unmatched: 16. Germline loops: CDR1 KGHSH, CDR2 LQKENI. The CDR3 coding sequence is TGTGCCAGCTCCCTCCGGGACAGGGTACTTTATGCGAATTCACCCCTCCACTTT. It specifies CASSLRDRVLYANSPLHF.

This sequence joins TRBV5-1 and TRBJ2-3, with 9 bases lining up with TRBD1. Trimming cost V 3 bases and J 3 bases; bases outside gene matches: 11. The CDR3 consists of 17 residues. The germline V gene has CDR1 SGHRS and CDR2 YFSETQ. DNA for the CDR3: TGCGCCAGCAGCTCAGACGAACAGGGGGCTTGGACAGATACGCAGTATTTT. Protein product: CASSSDEQGAWTDTQYF.

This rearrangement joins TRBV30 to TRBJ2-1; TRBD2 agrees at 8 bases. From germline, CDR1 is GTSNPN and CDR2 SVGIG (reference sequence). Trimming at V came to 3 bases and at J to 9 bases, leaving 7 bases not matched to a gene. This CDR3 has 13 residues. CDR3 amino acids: CAWRRTGGFEQFF. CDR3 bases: TGTGCCTGGAGGAGGACGGGAGGGTTTGAGCAGTTCTTC.

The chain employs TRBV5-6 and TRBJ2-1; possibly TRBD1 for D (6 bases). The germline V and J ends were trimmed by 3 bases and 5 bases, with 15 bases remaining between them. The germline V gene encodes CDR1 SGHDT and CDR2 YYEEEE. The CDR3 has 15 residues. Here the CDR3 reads CASSSWTEIHNEQFF. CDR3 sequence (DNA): TGTGCCAGCAGCTCCTGGACAGAGATACACAATGAGCAGTTCTTC.

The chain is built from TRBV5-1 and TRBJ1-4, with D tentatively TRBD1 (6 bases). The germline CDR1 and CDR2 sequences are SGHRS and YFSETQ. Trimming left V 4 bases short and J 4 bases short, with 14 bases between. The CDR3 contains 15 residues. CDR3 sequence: CASSAKGEGNEKLFF. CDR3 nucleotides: TGCGCCAGCAGCGCCAAGGGGGAAGGTAATGAAAAACTGTTTTTT.

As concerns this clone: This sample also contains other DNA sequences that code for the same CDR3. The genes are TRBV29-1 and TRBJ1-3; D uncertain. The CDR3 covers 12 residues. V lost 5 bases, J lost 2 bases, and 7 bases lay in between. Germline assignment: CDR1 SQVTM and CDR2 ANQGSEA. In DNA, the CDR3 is TGCAGCGTTTTAACTACTGGAAACACCATATATTTT. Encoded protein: CSVLTTGNTIYF.

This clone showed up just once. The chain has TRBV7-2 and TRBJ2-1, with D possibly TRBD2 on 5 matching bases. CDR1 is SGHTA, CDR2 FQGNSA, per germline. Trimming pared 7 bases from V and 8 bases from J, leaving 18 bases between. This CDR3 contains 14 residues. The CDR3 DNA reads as TGTGCCAGCAAACTACAAGCATTGCGGGATGAGCAGTTCTTC. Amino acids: CASKLQALRDEQFF.

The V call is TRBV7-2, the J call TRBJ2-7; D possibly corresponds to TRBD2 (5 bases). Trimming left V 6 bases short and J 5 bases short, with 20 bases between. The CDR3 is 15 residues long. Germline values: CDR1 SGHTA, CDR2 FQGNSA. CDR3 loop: CASRKEEGFIHEQYF. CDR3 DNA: TGTGCCAGCAGAAAAGAAGAGGGCTTTATACACGAGCAGTACTTC.

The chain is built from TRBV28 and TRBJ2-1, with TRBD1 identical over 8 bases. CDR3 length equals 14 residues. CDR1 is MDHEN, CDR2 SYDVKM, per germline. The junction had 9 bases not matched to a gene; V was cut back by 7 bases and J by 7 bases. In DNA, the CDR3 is TGTGCCAGCACGGACAGGGTCTCTAGAAATGAGCAGTTCTTC. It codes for CASTDRVSRNEQFF.

The CDR3 nucleotides read TGTGCCAGCAGTCAACAGGGGGCTGGGGAGACCCAGTACTTC. Its protein product is CASSQQGAGETQYF. This chain links TRBV6-2 or TRBV6-3 with TRBJ2-5; TRBD1 aligns across 9 bases. The CDR3 covers 14 residues. Germline CDR1 MNHEY, CDR2 SVGEGT. V lost 5 bases to trimming and J lost 5 bases; unmatched junction nucleotides: 6.

The CDR3 DNA reads TGTGCCAGCAGCGGAGGGACAGGGGTCAACGAGCAGTACTTC. Translation: CASSGGTGVNEQYF. The chain recombines TRBV9 with TRBJ2-7; 10 bases agree with TRBD1. Trimming at V came to 3 bases and at J to 5 bases, leaving 5 bases not matched to a gene. Germline-derived CDR1 and CDR2 are SGDLS and YYNGEE. CDR3 length: 14 residues. The variable domain in full, completed from reference TRBV9 and TRBJ2-7, reads DSGVTQTPKHLITATGQRVTLRCSPRSGDLSVYWYQQSLDQGLQFLIQYYNGEERAKGNILERFSAQQFPDLHSELNLSSLELGDSALYFCASSGGTGVNEQYFGPGTRLTVT.

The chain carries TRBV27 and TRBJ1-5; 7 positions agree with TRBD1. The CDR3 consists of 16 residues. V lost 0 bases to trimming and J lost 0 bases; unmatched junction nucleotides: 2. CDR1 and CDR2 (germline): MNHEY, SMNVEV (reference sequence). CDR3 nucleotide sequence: TGTGCCAGCAGTTTATCCGAGGGGGCTAGCAATCAGCCCCAGCATTTT. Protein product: CASSLSEGASNQPQHF.

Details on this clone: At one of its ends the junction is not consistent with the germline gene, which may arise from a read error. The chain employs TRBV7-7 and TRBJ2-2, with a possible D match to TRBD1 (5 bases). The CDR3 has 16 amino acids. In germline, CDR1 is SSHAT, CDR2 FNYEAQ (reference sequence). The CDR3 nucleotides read TGTGCTAGCAGCTTAGGGGCAGGTGTAAACACCGGGGAGCTGTTTTTT. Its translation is CASSLGAGVNTGELFF.

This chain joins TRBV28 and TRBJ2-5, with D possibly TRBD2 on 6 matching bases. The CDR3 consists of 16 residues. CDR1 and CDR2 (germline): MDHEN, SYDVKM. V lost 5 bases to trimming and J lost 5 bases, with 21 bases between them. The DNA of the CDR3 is TGTGCCAGCAGTCTAACGACTGGGGGGACCGGGGAGACCCAGTACTTC. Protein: CASSLTTGGTGETQYF.

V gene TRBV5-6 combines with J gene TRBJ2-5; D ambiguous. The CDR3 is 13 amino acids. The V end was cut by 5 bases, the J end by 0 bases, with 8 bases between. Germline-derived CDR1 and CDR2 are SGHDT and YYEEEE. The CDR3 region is CASSTEYQETQYF. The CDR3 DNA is TGTGCCAGCAGTACAGAGTACCAAGAGACCCAGTACTTC.

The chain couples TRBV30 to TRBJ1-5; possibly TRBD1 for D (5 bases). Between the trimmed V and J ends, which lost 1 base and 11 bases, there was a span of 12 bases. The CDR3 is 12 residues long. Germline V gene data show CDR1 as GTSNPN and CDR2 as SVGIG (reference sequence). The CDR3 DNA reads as TGTGCCTGGAGTGCAGGGAGAAAAGCCCAGCATTTT. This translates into CAWSAGRKAQHF.

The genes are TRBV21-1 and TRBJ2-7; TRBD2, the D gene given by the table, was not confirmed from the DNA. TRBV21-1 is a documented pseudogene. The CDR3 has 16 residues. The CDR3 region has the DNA TGTGCCAGCAGCAAAGGGACTAGCGGGAAAACCTACGAGCAGTACTTC. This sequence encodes CASSKGTSGKTYEQYF.

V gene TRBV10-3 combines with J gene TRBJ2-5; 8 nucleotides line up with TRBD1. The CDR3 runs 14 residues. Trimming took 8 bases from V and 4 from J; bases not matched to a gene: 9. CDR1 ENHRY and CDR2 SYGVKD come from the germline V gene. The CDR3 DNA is TGTGCCATCGGGGCCTCAGGGGGCGTAGAGACCCAGTACTTC. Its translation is CAIGASGGVETQYF.

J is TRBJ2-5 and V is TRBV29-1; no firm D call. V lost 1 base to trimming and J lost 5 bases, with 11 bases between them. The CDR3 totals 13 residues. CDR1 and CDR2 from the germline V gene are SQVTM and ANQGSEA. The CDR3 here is CSVEGIVGETQYF. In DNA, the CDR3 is TGCAGCGTTGAAGGGATCGTGGGGGAGACCCAGTACTTC.

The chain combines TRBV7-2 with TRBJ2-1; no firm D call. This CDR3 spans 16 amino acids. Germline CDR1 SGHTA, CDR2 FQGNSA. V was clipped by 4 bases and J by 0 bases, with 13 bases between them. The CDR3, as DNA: TGTGCCAGCAGCTCCACTCCGGCGAGCTCCTACAATGAGCAGTTCTTC. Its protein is CASSSTPASSYNEQFF.

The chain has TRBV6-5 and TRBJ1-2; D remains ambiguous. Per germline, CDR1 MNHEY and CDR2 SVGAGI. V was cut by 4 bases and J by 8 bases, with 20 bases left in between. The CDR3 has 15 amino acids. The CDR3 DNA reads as TGTGCCAGCAGTTCCCAGACCCTAACAAGTTGGGGCTACACCTTC. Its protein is CASSSQTLTSWGYTF.

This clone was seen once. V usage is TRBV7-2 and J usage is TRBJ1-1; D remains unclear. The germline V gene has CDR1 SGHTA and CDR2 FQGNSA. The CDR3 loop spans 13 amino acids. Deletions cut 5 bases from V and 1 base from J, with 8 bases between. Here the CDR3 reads CASSTLSNTEAFF. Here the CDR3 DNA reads TGTGCCAGCAGCACCTTATCGAACACTGAAGCTTTCTTT. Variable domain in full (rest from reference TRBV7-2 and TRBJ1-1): GAGVSQSPSNKVTEKGKDVELRCDPISGHTALYWYRQSLGQGLEFLIYFQGNSAPDKSGLPSDRFSAERTGGSVSTLTIQRTQQEDSAVYLCASSTLSNTEAFFGQGTRLTVV.

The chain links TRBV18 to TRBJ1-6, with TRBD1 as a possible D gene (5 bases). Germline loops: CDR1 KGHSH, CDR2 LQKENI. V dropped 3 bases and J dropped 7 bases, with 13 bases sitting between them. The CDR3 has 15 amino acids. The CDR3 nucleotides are TGTGCCAGCTCACCGCCCGCGGGGGAGAATTCACCCCTCCACTTT. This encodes CASSPPAGENSPLHF.

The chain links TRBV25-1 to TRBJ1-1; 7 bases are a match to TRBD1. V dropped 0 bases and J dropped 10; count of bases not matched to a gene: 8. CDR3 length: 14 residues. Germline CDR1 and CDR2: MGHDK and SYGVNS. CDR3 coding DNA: TGTGCCAGCAGTGAATACGGACAGGCCCGTACAGCTTTCTTT. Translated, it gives CASSEYGQARTAFF. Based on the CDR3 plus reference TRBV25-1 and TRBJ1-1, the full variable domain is EADIYQTPRYLVIGTGKKITLECSQTMGHDKMYWYQQDPGMELHLIHYSYGVNSTEKGDLSSESTVSRIRTEHFPLTLESARPSHTSQYLCASSEYGQARTAFFGQGTRLTVV.